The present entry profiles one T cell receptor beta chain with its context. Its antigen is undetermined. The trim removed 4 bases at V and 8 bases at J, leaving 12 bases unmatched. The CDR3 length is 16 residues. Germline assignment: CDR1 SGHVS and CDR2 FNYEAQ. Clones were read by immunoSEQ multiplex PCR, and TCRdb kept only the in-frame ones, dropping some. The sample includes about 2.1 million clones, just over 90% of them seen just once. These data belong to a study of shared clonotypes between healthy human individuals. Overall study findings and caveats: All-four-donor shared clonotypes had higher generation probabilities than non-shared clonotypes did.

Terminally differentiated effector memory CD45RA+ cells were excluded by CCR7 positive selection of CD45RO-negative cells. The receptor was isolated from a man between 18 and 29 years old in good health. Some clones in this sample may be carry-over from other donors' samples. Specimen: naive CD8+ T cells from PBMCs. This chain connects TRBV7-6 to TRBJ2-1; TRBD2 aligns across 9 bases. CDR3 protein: CASSYEGLAGLDEQFF. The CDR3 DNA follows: TGTGCCAGCAGCTACGAGGGGCTAGCGGGATTGGATGAGCAGTTCTTC. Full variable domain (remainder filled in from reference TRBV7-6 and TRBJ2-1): GAGVSQSPRYKVTKRGQDVALRCDPISGHVSLYWYRQALGQGPEFLTYFNYEAQQDKSGLPNDRFSAERPEGSISTLTIQRTEQRDSAMYRCASSYEGLAGLDEQFFGPGTRLTVL.